The 17 T cell receptor beta chains reported below all come from one sample, sequenced in a study of T cells after yellow fever vaccination. One entry per CDR3 protein results from TCRdb running MiXCR on the 5' RACE reads. The sample lists 95,000 to 150,000 distinct CDR3 sequences, roughly 10% occurring once. Sequencing was performed on CD8+ T cells sorted from PBMCs, taken on the day of the yellow fever booster vaccination. The receptors derive from a man aged 18 to 30 who received the YFV17D yellow fever vaccine.

This clonotype appeared a few times. The chain recombines TRBV28 with TRBJ2-3; no reliable D call. Germline CDR1 is MDHEN and CDR2 is SYDVKM. The CDR3 sequence is 11 residues long. Between the trimmed V and J ends, which lost 5 bases and 4 bases, there was a span of 4 bases. In DNA form, the CDR3 reads TGTGCCAGCAGTAGGGCAGATACGCAGTATTTT. Residues: CASSRADTQYF. Filled out from reference TRBV28 and TRBJ2-3, the complete variable domain reads DVKVTQSSRYLVKRTGEKVFLECVQDMDHENMFWYRQDPGLGLRLIYFSYDVKMKEKGDIPEGYSVSREKKERFSLILESASTNQTSMYLCASSRADTQYFGPGTRLTVL.

This clonotype occurred a few times. The rearrangement uses TRBV28 and TRBJ1-1; TRBD1 matches at 9 bases. V was pared by 3 bases and J by 0 bases, with 2 bases of the junction left unmatched. This CDR3 contains 15 residues. Per the germline V gene, CDR1 is MDHEN and CDR2 is SYDVKM. DNA of the CDR3: TGTGCCAGCAGTTTGCGGGACAGGGTGAACACTGAAGCTTTCTTT. Translating it yields CASSLRDRVNTEAFF. Combining the CDR3 with reference TRBV28 and TRBJ1-1 gives the whole variable domain DVKVTQSSRYLVKRTGEKVFLECVQDMDHENMFWYRQDPGLGLRLIYFSYDVKMKEKGDIPEGYSVSREKKERFSLILESASTNQTSMYLCASSLRDRVNTEAFFGQGTRLTVV.

This clonotype was recorded a few times. The chain couples TRBV7-8 to TRBJ2-5; 11 bases align to TRBD2. Trimming cost V 6 bases and J 1 base; bases outside gene matches: 7. This CDR3 comprises 16 residues. Germline V gives CDR1 SGHVS, CDR2 FQNEAQ. The CDR3 nucleotides are TGTGCCAGCAGATATATAGCGGGGGGGCCCCAAGAGACCCAGTACTTC. This codes for CASRYIAGGPQETQYF.

This clonotype was observed a handful of times. The rearrangement links TRBV9 to TRBJ2-1, with 7 bases lining up with TRBD2. CDR3 length: 14 amino acids. In germline, CDR1 is SGDLS, CDR2 YYNGEE. The J segment lost 9 bases and the V segment lost 3 bases, leaving 9 bases of the junction unmatched. The CDR3: CASSAGGGRAEQFF. CDR3 nucleotides: TGTGCCAGCAGCGCGGGGGGAGGGCGCGCTGAGCAGTTCTTC.

This clonotype was counted only a few times. The chain couples TRBV20-1 to TRBJ1-1; D is possibly TRBD1 (6 bases). The ends were cut back, 6 bases at V and 1 base at J, with 15 bases in the middle. CDR3 length: 14 amino acids. CDR1 and CDR2 (germline): DFQATT, SNEGSKA (reference sequence). This CDR3 reads CSAKRGGRNTEAFF. CDR3 nucleotide sequence: TGCAGTGCAAAGAGGGGGGGAAGGAACACTGAAGCTTTCTTT.

This clonotype was found many times. The chain is built from TRBV12-3 or TRBV12-4 and TRBJ2-5, with D possibly TRBD2 on 6 matching bases. The length of the CDR3 is 15 residues. V lost 1 base and J lost 4, with 13 bases in between. CDR3 amino acids: CASSLGTIVGETQYF. CDR3 DNA: TGTGCCAGCAGTTTAGGGACTATCGTAGGAGAGACCCAGTACTTC.

This clonotype was counted at least ten times. The gene calls are TRBV10-3 and TRBJ2-5; D not certain. Trimming left V 2 bases short and J 2 bases short, with 9 bases between. From germline, CDR1 is ENHRY and CDR2 SYGVKD. CDR3 length equals 14 residues. The CDR3 coding sequence is TGTGCCATCAGTGAGCCGATAATTCAAGAGACCCAGTACTTC. Its protein product is CAISEPIIQETQYF.

The table lists this clonotype with many counts. The V call is TRBV5-1, the J call TRBJ2-7; TRBD1 matches at 10 bases. The germline V gene encodes CDR1 SGHRS and CDR2 YFSETQ. The CDR3 totals 13 residues. V lost 4 bases, J lost 4 bases, and 2 bases stayed unmatched. The CDR3: CASSMGQGYEQYV. The CDR3 DNA is TGCGCCAGCAGCATGGGACAGGGGTACGAGCAGTACGTC.

This clonotype appeared a few times. V usage is TRBV29-1 and J usage is TRBJ2-3; 8 bases match TRBD1. CDR1 is SQVTM and CDR2 is ANQGSEA in the germline V gene. This CDR3 region has 13 residues. The junction had 3 bases not matched to a gene; V was cut back by 4 bases and J by 3 bases. The CDR3 bases are TGCAGCGTTGTAACAGGGGGAACAGATACGCAGTATTTT. Translating it yields CSVVTGGTDTQYF.

As for this clonotype: A much larger clone differs by one base, so this may be a read error. The V gene is TRBV4-3, the J gene TRBJ1-1; D possibly corresponds to TRBD1 (5 bases). The CDR3 runs 15 residues. V lost 4 bases and J lost 4, with 16 bases in between. Germline V gene sequence: CDR1 LGHNA, CDR2 YSLEER. CDR3: CASSPAVGQTTEAFF. The DNA for the CDR3 is TGCGCCAGCAGCCCAGCCGTGGGGCAGACCACTGAAGCTTTCTTT.

The table lists this clonotype with a few counts. The chain couples TRBV25-1 to TRBJ2-7; TRBD2 agrees at 7 bases. The CDR3 contains 17 residues. CDR1 MGHDK and CDR2 SYGVNS come from the germline V gene. Unmatched junction bases numbered 11, after V lost 0 bases and J lost 3 bases. CDR3 in amino acids: CASSEYWGGGDFYEQYV. CDR3 in DNA: TGTGCCAGCAGTGAATATTGGGGCGGGGGAGACTTCTACGAGCAGTACGTC.

This chain links TRBV7-3 with TRBJ2-7; possible D gene TRBD2, 6 bases. The V end lost 1 base, the J end lost 4 bases, and 8 bases lay between the germline ends. The CDR3 is 13 amino acids. CDR1 and CDR2 (germline): SGHTA, FQGTGA. CDR3 nucleotide sequence: TGTGCCAGCAGCTTAATTAGCGGATACGAGCAGTACTTC. This translates into CASSLISGYEQYF.

The chain has TRBV7-2 and TRBJ2-5; 10 nucleotides match TRBD2. V gave up 3 bases and J gave up 5 bases; unmatched junction bases: 6. In germline, CDR1 is SGHTA, CDR2 FQGNSA. The CDR3 contains 15 residues. This CDR3 reads CASSFSGGAWETQYF. DNA of the CDR3: TGTGCCAGCAGCTTCAGCGGGGGGGCTTGGGAGACCCAGTACTTC.

The chain uses TRBV29-1 and TRBJ2-5, with D possibly being TRBD1 (5 bases). Per germline, CDR1 SQVTM and CDR2 ANQGSEA. V was cut by 6 bases and J by 5 bases, with 16 bases left in between. The CDR3 runs to 13 residues. CDR3 protein: CSVSRGHGETQYF. The CDR3 bases are TGCAGCGTCTCCCGTGGACACGGCGAGACCCAGTACTTC.

The chain uses TRBV7-8 and TRBJ2-7, with D perhaps being TRBD1 or TRBD2 (6 bases each). The CDR3 is 15 amino acids. V was pared by 5 bases and J by 2 bases, with 16 bases between. Germline CDR1 SGHVS, CDR2 FQNEAQ. The CDR3 loop is CASSPGGGLTYEQYF. The CDR3, as DNA: TGTGCCAGCAGCCCAGGAGGGGGGCTCACCTACGAGCAGTACTTC.

This clonotype was counted between two and nine times. The J gene is TRBJ2-7, the V gene TRBV27; possibly TRBD2 for D (5 bases). Germline CDR1 reads MNHEY; CDR2 reads SMNVEV (reference sequence). The germline V and J ends were trimmed by 2 bases and 8 bases, with 16 bases remaining between them. The CDR3 runs to 14 residues. For the CDR3, the DNA is TGTGCCAGCAGTTTAGGGAACCCGACGGGGAAGCAGTACTTC. As protein: CASSLGNPTGKQYF.

This clonotype was found a few times. This chain's CDR3 is CASSFPGGGSYNEQFF. For the CDR3, the DNA is TGTGCCAGCAGCTTCCCCGGGGGGGGCTCCTACAATGAGCAGTTCTTC. The chain couples TRBV5-6 to TRBJ2-1; the match to TRBD2 covers 8 bases. Looked up from germline, CDR1 is SGHDT and CDR2 is YYEEEE. The V and J ends lost 2 bases and 0 bases, in that order; junction bases with no gene match: 4. CDR3 length equals 16 residues.